This T cell receptor (beta chain) was obtained from a study of tumor-infiltrating lymphocytes in primary liver carcinoma. Total RNA (around 500 ng) served as template for TCR beta cDNA synthesis primed by a constant-region primer. Slightly modified ARM-PCR served as the procedure for the TCR beta libraries. These libraries came from three rounds of nested multiplex PCR. A C-beta reverse primer was combined with TRBV1-TRBV30 forward primers in the first two PCR rounds, and each round had around 10 cycles. Using its own MiXCR run on the multiplex PCR reads, TCRdb lists one record per CDR3 protein. The sample consists of about 78,000 distinct CDR3 sequences, roughly two thirds of them appearing once. The germline V gene has CDR1 MNHEY and CDR2 SVGEGT. The CDR3 has 13 residues. Concerning this clonotype itself: A read error may produce the germline difference seen at one junction end.

Both RNA and DNA were isolated together from about 20-30 mg of bulk tissue that had not been sorted. The source of this sequence is an older woman with primary liver carcinoma and hepatitis B virus infection. This chain uses TRBV6-2 or TRBV6-3 with TRBJ2-3; a weak D match, TRBD2 (5 bases). Sequencing was done on a sample of liver tumor tissue from sampling region 4. The subset denotes: tumor region T4, right-lateral pole. The CDR3 bases are TGTGCCAGCAGTCACTCTAGCACAGATATGCAATATTTT. It codes for CASSHSSTDMQYF.